Listed here are 10 T cell receptor beta chains from one sample, sequenced in a study of cytomegalovirus exposure and HLA in healthy donors. The PCR contained 60 Vbeta and 13 Jbeta primers. Libraries were prepared by immunoSEQ multiplex PCR; TCRdb keeps only in-frame clonotypes and omits some of them. Altogether about 91,000 clones are present, about 89% being singletons, with the ten largest covering about a tenth. Sequencing was carried out using PBMCs. The receptor set was obtained from a man aged 25-40 years in good health and CMV-seropositive.

The chain has TRBV7-8 and TRBJ2-3, with a weak D call TRBD1 (5 bases). The V and J ends lost 3 bases and 0 bases respectively, with 10 bases between them. The germline V gene has CDR1 SGHVS and CDR2 FQNEAQ. The CDR3 spans 15 residues. The CDR3 sequence is CASSLDTKSTDTQYF. The CDR3 nucleotides read TGTGCCAGCAGCTTGGACACAAAAAGCACAGATACGCAGTATTTT.

The chain recombines TRBV28 with TRBJ2-5, with TRBD2 identical over 7 bases. Germline values: CDR1 MDHEN, CDR2 SYDVKM. CDR3 length: 15 amino acids. J was trimmed by 2 bases and V by 6 bases; bases with no gene match: 9. CDR3 sequence (DNA): TGTGCCAGCAGAAGCGCGGGGGACGTGCAAGAGACCCAGTACTTC. Translated, it gives CASRSAGDVQETQYF.

The chain combines TRBV28 with TRBJ1-1, with a possible D match to TRBD1 (6 bases). The CDR3 length is 16 residues. Germline-derived CDR1 and CDR2 are MDHEN and SYDVKM. The V end was cut by 5 bases, the J end by 2 bases, with 18 bases between. CDR3 bases: TGTGCCAGCAGTCCTTGGGGGGGGCGAGGAAACACTGAAGCTTTCTTT. As protein: CASSPWGGRGNTEAFF.

The chain combines TRBV10-2 with TRBJ1-1; D gene ambiguous. Looked up from germline, CDR1 is WSHSY and CDR2 is SAAADI. Trimming cost V 2 bases and J 2 bases, with 9 bases left between them. The CDR3 is 14 amino acids. The CDR3 nucleotides read TGCGCCAGCAGTGAGACAGCTGATAACACTGAAGCTTTCTTT. This sequence encodes CASSETADNTEAFF.

V is TRBV5-1 and J is TRBJ2-2, with 8 bases fitting TRBD1. This CDR3 contains 14 residues. Germline V CDR1 and CDR2: SGHRS, YFSETQ. The V gene end was trimmed by 4 bases and the J gene end by 3 bases; junction bases not matched to a gene: 2. CDR3 sequence: CASSRDRHTGELFF. The DNA for the CDR3 is TGCGCCAGCAGCCGGGACAGGCACACCGGGGAGCTGTTTTTT.

This chain uses TRBV14 with TRBJ2-3, with a tentative D call TRBD2 (6 bases). This CDR3 has 11 residues. CDR1 and CDR2 (germline): SGHDN, FVKESK. Trimming cost V 5 bases and J 6 bases, with 6 bases left between them. The CDR3 sequence: CASSAGDTQYF. CDR3 in DNA: TGTGCCAGCAGCGCGGGGGATACGCAGTATTTT.

V usage is TRBV5-1 and J usage is TRBJ1-3; D is unresolved. The V end was cut by 4 bases, the J end by 0 bases, with 8 bases between. The V gene's germline CDR1 is SGHRS and CDR2 YFSETQ. The CDR3 extends over 14 amino acids. The CDR3 DNA follows: TGCGCCAGCAGCCCGGTGAGCTCTGGAAACACCATATATTTT. This gives the protein CASSPVSSGNTIYF.

This clone was seen only a few times. The rearrangement links TRBV11-2 to TRBJ2-5; a possible D gene is TRBD1 (6 bases). This CDR3 region has 14 residues. Per the germline V gene, CDR1 is SGHAT and CDR2 is FQNNGV. V lost 4 bases, J lost 4 bases, and 13 bases lay in between. CDR3 amino acids: CASSSRVGAETQYF. The CDR3, as DNA: TGTGCCAGCAGCTCCAGGGTGGGGGCAGAGACCCAGTACTTC.

V is TRBV10-1 and J is TRBJ2-3, with TRBD1 matching over 8 bases. V dropped 2 bases and J dropped 2; count of bases not matched to a gene: 3. The CDR3 sequence is 15 residues long. Germline CDR1 WNHNN, CDR2 SYGVQD (reference sequence). The CDR3 region has the DNA TGCGCCAGCAGTGAGGCCAGGGGGCTCACAGATACGCAGTATTTT. Its translation is CASSEARGLTDTQYF.

The chain combines TRBV19 with TRBJ2-1; 7 positions match TRBD1. V was clipped by 3 bases and J by 0 bases; unmatched bases: 5. CDR1 is LNHDA and CDR2 is SQIVND in the germline V gene (reference sequence). The CDR3 is 16 residues long. The CDR3 region has the DNA TGTGCCAGTAGTATCGACAGGGCTAGCTCCTACAATGAGCAGTTCTTC. This encodes CASSIDRASSYNEQFF.